This T cell receptor (beta chain) was profiled in a study of cytotoxic CD8 clonotypes in ibrutinib-treated CLL. The data were produced by immunoSEQ multiplex PCR, yet TCRdb's version contains in-frame clones alone and is incomplete. The table shows around 140,000 clones, with 70% to 90% occurring only once. The CDR3 has 16 residues. Germline assignment: CDR1 SGHDT and CDR2 YYEEEE. Trimming cost V 2 bases and J 1 base; bases outside gene matches: 9. The sequencing used PBMCs, collected after 24 months of ibrutinib treatment. This TCR was recovered from a human donor with chronic lymphocytic leukemia. The chain combines TRBV5-6 with TRBJ2-7; 7 nucleotides align to TRBD2. The CDR3 region is CASSFQGGSGSYEQYF. CDR3 DNA: TGTGCCAGCAGCTTTCAGGGCGGGAGTGGGTCCTACGAGCAGTACTTC.